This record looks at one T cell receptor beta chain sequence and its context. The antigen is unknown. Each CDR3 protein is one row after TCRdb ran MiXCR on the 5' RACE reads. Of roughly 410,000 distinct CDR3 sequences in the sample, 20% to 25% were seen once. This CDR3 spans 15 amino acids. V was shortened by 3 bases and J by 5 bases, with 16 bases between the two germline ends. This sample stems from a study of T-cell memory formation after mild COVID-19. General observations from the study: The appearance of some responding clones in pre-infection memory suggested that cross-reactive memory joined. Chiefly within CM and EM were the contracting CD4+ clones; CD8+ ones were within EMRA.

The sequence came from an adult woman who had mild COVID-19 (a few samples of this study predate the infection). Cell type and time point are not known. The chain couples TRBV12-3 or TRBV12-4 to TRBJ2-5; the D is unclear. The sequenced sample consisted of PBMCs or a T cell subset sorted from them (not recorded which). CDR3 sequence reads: CASSFVGWPAETQYF. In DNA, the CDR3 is TGTGCCAGCAGTTTTGTAGGCTGGCCCGCGGAGACCCAGTACTTC.